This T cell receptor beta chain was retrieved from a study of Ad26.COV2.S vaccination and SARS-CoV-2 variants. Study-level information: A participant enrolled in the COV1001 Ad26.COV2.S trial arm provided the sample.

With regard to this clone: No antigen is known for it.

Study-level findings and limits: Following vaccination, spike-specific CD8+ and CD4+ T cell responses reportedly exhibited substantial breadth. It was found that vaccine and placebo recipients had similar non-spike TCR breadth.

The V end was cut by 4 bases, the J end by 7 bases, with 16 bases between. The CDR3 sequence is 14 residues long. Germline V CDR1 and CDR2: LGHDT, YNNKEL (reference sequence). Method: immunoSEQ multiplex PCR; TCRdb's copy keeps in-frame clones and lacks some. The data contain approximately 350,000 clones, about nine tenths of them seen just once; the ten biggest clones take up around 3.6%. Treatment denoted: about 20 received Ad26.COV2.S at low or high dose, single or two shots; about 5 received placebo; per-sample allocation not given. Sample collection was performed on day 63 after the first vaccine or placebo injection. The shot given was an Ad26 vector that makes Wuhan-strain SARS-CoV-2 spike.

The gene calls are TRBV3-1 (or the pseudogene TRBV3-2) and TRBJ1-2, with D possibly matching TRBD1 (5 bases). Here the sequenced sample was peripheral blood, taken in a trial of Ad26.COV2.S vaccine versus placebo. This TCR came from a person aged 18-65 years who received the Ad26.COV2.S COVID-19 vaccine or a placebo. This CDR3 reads CASSRVRTGSGYTF. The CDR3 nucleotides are TGTGCCAGCAGCCGGGTCCGTACAGGTAGTGGCTACACCTTC.